This is a list of T cell receptor beta chains from one sample in a study of T cell repertoires in cytomegalovirus infection. TCRdb recomputed calls from the reads with MiXCR, one row per CDR3 protein. The data contain around 120,000 distinct CDR3 sequences, 20% to 30% of them singletons. These receptors lack a known antigen. Sequenced: PBMCs, sequenced either directly or after in vitro stimulation (not recorded which). The receptors here all came from a human donor in good health (CMV status not recorded). Some clones in this sample may be carry-over from other donors' samples. The CDR3 runs from the conserved cysteine through the conserved F or W. The order of the fields is clone size, J gene, D gene, V gene, CDR3 protein, CDR3 DNA. The D gene is left open where the match is weak. Rows may omit the clone size; those that give it use once, few, many or a size class.

>NA|TRBJ2-6|NA|TRBV20-1
CSARGGAWGANVLTF
TGCAGTGCCAGAGGGGGGGCGTGGGGGGCCAACGTCCTGACTTTC
>few|TRBJ1-1|NA|TRBV6-5
CASTSNTEAFF
TGTGCCAGCACTTCCAACACTGAAGCTTTCTTT
>NA|TRBJ2-4|TRBD1|TRBV28
CASSLGQVQNIQYF
TGTGCCAGCAGTTTAGGACAGGTCCAAAACATTCAGTACTTC
>NA|TRBJ1-5|TRBD1|TRBV12-3/TRBV12-4
CASRPSGGYSNQPQHF
TGTGCCAGCAGACCGTCAGGGGGCTATAGCAATCAGCCCCAGCATTTT
>NA|TRBJ1-3|NA|TRBV29-1
CSVSTAGNTIYF
TGCAGCGTCTCGACAGCCGGAAACACCATATATTTT
>many|TRBJ1-3|TRBD1|TRBV7-2
CASSAHRGPGNTIYF
TGTGCCAGCAGCGCACACAGGGGGCCTGGAAACACCATATATTTT
>many|TRBJ2-5|NA|TRBV5-6
CASSSGHPETQYF
TGTGCCAGCAGCTCGGGACACCCGGAGACCCAGTACTTC
>few|TRBJ2-6|NA|TRBV19
CASSSALSGANVLTF
TGTGCCAGTAGTAGTGCCCTCTCTGGGGCCAACGTCCTGACTTTC
>NA|TRBJ1-2|NA|TRBV4-1
CASSQDRATTGYTF
TGCGCCAGCAGCCAAGATAGGGCAACTACTGGCTACACCTTC
>few|TRBJ1-6|TRBD1|TRBV28
CASSSPSGTGDNSPLHF
TGTGCCAGCAGTTCCCCCTCCGGGACAGGGGATAATTCACCCCTCCACTTT
>few|TRBJ1-2|NA|TRBV5-1
CASSLAGTSNNGYTF
TGCGCCAGCAGCTTGGCCGGGACATCAAATAATGGCTACACCTTC
>NA|TRBJ1-1|NA|TRBV5-4
CAGGQGTDTEAFF
TGTGCCGGGGGGCAGGGAACGGACACTGAAGCTTTCTTT
>NA|TRBJ2-7|NA|TRBV20-1
CSAFTTDVQYF
TGCAGTGCATTCACAACTGACGTGCAGTACTTC
>many|TRBJ1-1|TRBD1|TRBV7-2
CASSLIQGAGTEAFF
TGTGCCAGCAGCTTAATTCAGGGGGCAGGGACTGAAGCTTTCTTT
>few|TRBJ2-3|NA|TRBV20-1
CSARDLGGPTDTQYF
TGCAGTGCTAGAGATCTGGGGGGCCCCACAGATACGCAGTATTTT
>NA|TRBJ1-1|NA|TRBV6-1
CASSQGPVTEAFF
TGTGCCAGCAGCCAGGGGCCAGTGACTGAAGCTTTCTTT
>many|TRBJ1-6|NA|TRBV7-9
CASSLAQGYNSPLHF
TGTGCCAGCAGCTTAGCGCAAGGATATAATTCACCCCTCCACTTT
>few|TRBJ1-1|NA|TRBV27
CASSLYGGPSTEAFF
TGTGCCAGCAGTTTATATGGGGGGCCAAGCACTGAAGCTTTCTTT
>few|TRBJ1-2|TRBD1|TRBV7-2
CASSFDRGSYGYTF
TGTGCCAGCAGCTTTGACAGGGGTAGCTATGGCTACACCTTC
>NA|TRBJ2-1|TRBD2|TRBV6-5
CASSYSPGGIYNEQFF
TGTGCCAGCAGTTACAGTCCGGGGGGAATTTACAATGAGCAGTTCTTC
>many|TRBJ1-3|NA|TRBV5-1
CASSLGQGNTIYF
TGCGCCAGCAGCTTGGGTCAGGGAAACACCATATATTTT
>few|TRBJ2-7|NA|TRBV2
CAKEGGEGSYEQYF
TGTGCCAAAGAGGGGGGAGAGGGGTCCTACGAGCAGTACTTC
>many|TRBJ2-3|NA|TRBV7-8
CASSLSRLAPRTGTDTQYF
TGTGCCAGCAGCTTATCGCGGCTAGCGCCCAGAACGGGGACAGATACGCAGTATTTT
>NA|TRBJ2-3|TRBD1|TRBV5-1
CASSVRQGETDTQYF
TGCGCCAGCAGTGTTCGACAGGGGGAAACAGATACGCAGTATTTT
>many|TRBJ2-1|NA|TRBV24-1
CATSDWDQAAGNEQFF
TGTGCCACCAGTGATTGGGACCAGGCTGCGGGGAATGAGCAGTTCTTC
>few|TRBJ2-7|TRBD1|TRBV7-2
CASSSIRDRSSYEQYF
TGTGCCAGCAGCTCTATACGGGACAGGAGCTCCTACGAGCAGTACTTC
>few|TRBJ1-2|NA|TRBV12-3/TRBV12-4
CASSFSRGGGGYTF
TGTGCCAGCAGTTTCAGCAGGGGAGGGGGTGGCTACACCTTC
>few|TRBJ2-1|NA|TRBV6-2/TRBV6-3
CASRGASGSDNEQFF
TGTGCCAGCAGGGGGGCCTCAGGTAGCGACAATGAGCAGTTCTTC
>many|TRBJ2-1|TRBD2|TRBV7-2
CASSSSRTSGRVGEQFF
TGTGCCAGCAGCTCTTCCAGGACTAGCGGGAGGGTAGGTGAGCAGTTCTTC
>NA|TRBJ1-5|NA|TRBV6-2/TRBV6-3
CASSYSRREVVRNQPQHF
TGTGCCAGCAGTTACAGCCGCCGGGAGGTCGTACGCAATCAGCCCCAGCATTTT
>NA|TRBJ2-7|TRBD1|TRBV18
CASSGQMTGSSSYEQYF
TGTGCCAGCTCAGGACAAATGACAGGGTCGAGCTCCTACGAGCAGTACTTC
>few|TRBJ1-3|NA|TRBV6-1
CASSPRGYGNTIYF
TGTGCCAGCAGCCCCCGGGGGTACGGAAACACCATATATTTT
>NA|TRBJ2-4|NA|TRBV27
CASSPREYGKNIQYF
TGTGCCAGCAGTCCCAGGGAGTACGGCAAAAACATTCAGTACTTC
>many|TRBJ1-1|NA|TRBV28
CASTRRGGAFF
TGTGCCAGCACGCGACGGGGGGGAGCTTTCTTT
>NA|TRBJ2-5|TRBD2|TRBV5-5
CASSFGTSGSETQYF
TGTGCCAGCAGCTTTGGGACTAGCGGATCGGAGACCCAGTACTTC